The 10 T cell receptor beta chains presented below share a single source sample, sequenced in a study of blood T cell repertoires in COVID-19. TCRdb keeps only in-frame clones here, not all; method: immunoSEQ multiplex PCR. The sample consists of approximately 150,000 clones, roughly 89% of them appearing once. Sequencing input: peripheral blood. Every receptor here comes from a woman between 45 and 65 years old with active or convalescent COVID-19.

The CDR3 here is CASSDGTGPFGGTGELFF. CDR3 coding DNA: TGTGCCAGCAGTGATGGGACAGGTCCTTTTGGGGGGACCGGGGAGCTGTTTTTT. The chain links TRBV25-1 to TRBJ2-2; 8 positions match TRBD1. The CDR3 is 18 residues long. Germline CDR1 is MGHDK and CDR2 is SYGVNS. V was clipped by 3 bases and J by 5 bases; unmatched bases: 14.

This sequence joins TRBV5-4 and TRBJ2-7; 9 nucleotides align to TRBD1. Germline CDR1 and CDR2: SGHNT and YYREEE (reference sequence). V was clipped by 4 bases and J by 3 bases; unmatched bases: 8. The CDR3 is 15 amino acids. In nucleotides, the CDR3 is TGTGCCAGCAGCCCAGGGACAGGGTCCCTCTACGAGCAGTACTTC. It yields the protein CASSPGTGSLYEQYF.

The chain has TRBV10-3 and TRBJ1-1; 7 bases match TRBD1. CDR1 ENHRY and CDR2 SYGVKD come from the germline V gene. V was clipped by 7 bases and J by 4 bases; unmatched bases: 6. The CDR3 spans 13 residues. In nucleotides, the CDR3 is TGTGCCATCAATATAGACAGGGCCACTGAAGCTTTCTTT. Its protein product is CAINIDRATEAFF.

The chain has TRBV2 and TRBJ1-2; the D gene is possibly TRBD1 (5 bases). Germline V gene data show CDR1 as SNHLY and CDR2 as FYNNEI. The ends were cut back, 8 bases at V and 10 bases at J, with 14 bases in the middle. The length of the CDR3 is 11 residues. In nucleotides, the CDR3 is TGTGCCAGCGGACGGGGGTTTGACTACACCTTC. This codes for CASGRGFDYTF.

This clone came up once. CDR3 nucleotide sequence: TGTGCCAGCAGTTCCCCTTACTACAATGAGCAGTTCTTC. The encoded protein is CASSSPYYNEQFF. V usage is TRBV5-4 and J usage is TRBJ2-1; no reliable D call. V was cut by 5 bases and J by 3 bases, with 9 bases left in between. The CDR3 extends over 13 amino acids. Germline V gene sequence: CDR1 SGHNT, CDR2 YYREEE (reference sequence).

The rearrangement links TRBV28 to TRBJ1-2; TRBD1 might be the D (6 bases). The V end lost 8 bases, the J end lost 1 base, and 11 bases lay between the germline ends. CDR1 is MDHEN and CDR2 is SYDVKM in the germline V gene. This CDR3 has 13 residues. The DNA for the CDR3 is TGTGCCAGCGCTGGACAGAATAACTATGGCTACACCTTC. Translation gives CASAGQNNYGYTF.

The gene calls are TRBV4-3 and TRBJ2-7; the D gene is possibly TRBD1 (6 bases). V lost 1 base to trimming and J lost 2 bases, with 9 bases between them. The CDR3 totals 14 residues. CDR1 and CDR2 from the germline V gene are LGHNA and YSLEER. CDR3 residues: CASSQGAGAYEQYF. The CDR3 DNA follows: TGCGCCAGCAGCCAAGGTGCAGGGGCCTACGAGCAGTACTTC.

V usage is TRBV2 and J usage is TRBJ2-7; maybe TRBD2 (8 bases). This CDR3 is 15 amino acids long. Germline CDR1 reads SNHLY; CDR2 reads FYNNEI. V was cut by 3 bases and J by 6 bases, with 18 bases left in between. This chain's CDR3 is CASSERTGGGFEQYF. The CDR3 DNA follows: TGTGCCAGCAGTGAGAGGACAGGCGGGGGGTTCGAGCAGTACTTC.

This chain uses TRBV27 with TRBJ1-2, with D possibly being TRBD1 (5 bases). The CDR3 totals 15 residues. Trimming took 6 bases from V and 8 from J, leaving 22 bases between them. Germline CDR1 MNHEY, CDR2 SMNVEV (reference sequence). DNA of the CDR3: TGTGCCAGCAGGGCGGGGAGAGGGGCCAGTGGAGGCTACACCTTC. It yields the protein CASRAGRGASGGYTF.

This chain uses TRBV28 with TRBJ2-7, with 10 bases identical to TRBD2. The length of the CDR3 is 16 residues. The germline CDR1 and CDR2 sequences are MDHEN and SYDVKM. V lost 8 bases and J lost 4; bases outside the gene matches: 14. The CDR3 nucleotides are TGTGCCAGCTTAACTCCTAGCGGGAGAGGGGTATACGAGCAGTACTTC. Protein product: CASLTPSGRGVYEQYF.